The entry below gives a single T cell receptor (beta chain) sequence along with its context. Its specificity is not known. Germline values: CDR1 SEHNR, CDR2 FQNEAQ (reference sequence). Trimming removed 5 bases at V and 4 bases at J, with 12 bases between. This CDR3 is 13 amino acids long. The data stem from a study of identical twins. The study's findings and limits: Excess sharing by twins proved weaker in beta out-of-frame sequences.

TCRdb re-analysed the 5' RACE reads in MiXCR, keeping a single row per CDR3 protein. Among hundreds of thousands of distinct CDR3 sequences listed, over 9% were seen once. The same sample was also used in a study of yellow fever vaccine responses in identical twins.

The material sequenced was PBMCs. This TCR came from a woman aged 18-29 years in good health. The gene calls are TRBV7-9 and TRBJ2-7; D possibly corresponds to TRBD2 (6 bases). CDR3 sequence reads: CASSPPGAYEQYV. CDR3 sequence (DNA): TGTGCCAGCAGCCCCCCGGGAGCTTACGAGCAGTACGTC.